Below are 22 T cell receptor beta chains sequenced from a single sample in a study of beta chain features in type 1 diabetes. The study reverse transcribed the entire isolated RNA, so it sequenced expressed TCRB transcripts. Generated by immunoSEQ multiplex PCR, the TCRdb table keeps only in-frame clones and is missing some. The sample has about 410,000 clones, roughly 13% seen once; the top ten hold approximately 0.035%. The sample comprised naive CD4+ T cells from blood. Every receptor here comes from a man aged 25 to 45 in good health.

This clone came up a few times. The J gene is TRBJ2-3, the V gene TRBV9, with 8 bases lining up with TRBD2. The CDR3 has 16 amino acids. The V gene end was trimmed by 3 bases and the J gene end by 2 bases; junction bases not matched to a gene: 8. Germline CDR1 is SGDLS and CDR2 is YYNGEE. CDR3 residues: CASSEHERGFTDTQYF. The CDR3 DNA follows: TGTGCCAGCAGCGAGCATGAGCGGGGGTTCACAGATACGCAGTATTTT.

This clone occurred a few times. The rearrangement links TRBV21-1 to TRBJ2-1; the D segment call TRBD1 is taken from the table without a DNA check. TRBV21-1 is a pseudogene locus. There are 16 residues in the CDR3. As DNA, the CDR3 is TGTGCCAGCAGTATTCACGGGACAGGCCCTTGGTATGAGCAGTTCTTC. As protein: CASSIHGTGPWYEQFF.

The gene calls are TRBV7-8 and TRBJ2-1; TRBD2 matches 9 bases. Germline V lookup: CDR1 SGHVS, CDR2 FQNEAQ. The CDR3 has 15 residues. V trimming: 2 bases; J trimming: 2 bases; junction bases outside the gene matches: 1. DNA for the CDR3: TGTGCCAGCAGCTTAAGGACTAGCGCCTACAATGAGCAGTTCTTC. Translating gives CASSLRTSAYNEQFF.

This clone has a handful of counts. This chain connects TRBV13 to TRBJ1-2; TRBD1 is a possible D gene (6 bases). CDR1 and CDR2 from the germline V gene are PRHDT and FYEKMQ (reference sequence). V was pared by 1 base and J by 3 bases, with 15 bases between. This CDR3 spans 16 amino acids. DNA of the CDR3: TGTGCCAGCAGCTTAGTATGGGACAACAGGGACTATGGCTACACCTTC. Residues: CASSLVWDNRDYGYTF.

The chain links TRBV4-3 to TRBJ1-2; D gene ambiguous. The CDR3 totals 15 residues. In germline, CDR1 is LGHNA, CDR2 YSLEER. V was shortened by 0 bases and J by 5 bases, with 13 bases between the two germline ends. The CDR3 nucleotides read TGCGCCAGCAGCCAAGAATTTCTGGGGAAATATGGCTACACCTTC. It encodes CASSQEFLGKYGYTF.

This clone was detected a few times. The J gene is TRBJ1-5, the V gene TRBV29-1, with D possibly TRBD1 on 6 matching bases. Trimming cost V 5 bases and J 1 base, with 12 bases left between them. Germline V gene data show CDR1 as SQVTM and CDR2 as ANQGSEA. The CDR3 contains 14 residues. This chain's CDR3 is CSVSSGVSNQPQHF. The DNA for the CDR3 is TGCAGCGTTTCTTCAGGGGTCAGCAATCAGCCCCAGCATTTT.

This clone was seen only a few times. The CDR3 loop reads CSVGASRPYEQYF. The CDR3 nucleotides are TGCAGCGTTGGTGCCAGTCGTCCCTACGAGCAGTACTTC. The chain carries TRBV29-1 and TRBJ2-7; D gene ambiguous. V lost 4 bases and J lost 2, with 12 bases in between. This CDR3 has 13 residues. Germline CDR1 reads SQVTM; CDR2 reads ANQGSEA.

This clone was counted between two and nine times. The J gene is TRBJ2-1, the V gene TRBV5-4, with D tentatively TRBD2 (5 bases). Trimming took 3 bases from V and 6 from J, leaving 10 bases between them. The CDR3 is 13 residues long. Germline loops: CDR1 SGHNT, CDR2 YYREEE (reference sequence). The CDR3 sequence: CASSSRATNEQFF. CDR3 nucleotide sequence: TGTGCCAGCAGCTCGCGGGCTACCAATGAGCAGTTCTTC.

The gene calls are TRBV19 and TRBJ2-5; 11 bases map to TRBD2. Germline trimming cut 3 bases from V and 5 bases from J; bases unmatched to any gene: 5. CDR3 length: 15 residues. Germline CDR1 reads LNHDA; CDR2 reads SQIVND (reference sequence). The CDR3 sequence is CASSIVGTSGETQYF. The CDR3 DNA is TGTGCCAGTAGTATCGTCGGGACTAGCGGTGAGACCCAGTACTTC.

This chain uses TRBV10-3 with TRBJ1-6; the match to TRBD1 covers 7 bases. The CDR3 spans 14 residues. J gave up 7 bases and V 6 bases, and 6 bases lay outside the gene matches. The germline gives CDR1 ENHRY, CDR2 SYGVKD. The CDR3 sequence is CAIRPTGQNSPLHF. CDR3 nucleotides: TGTGCCATCAGGCCGACAGGGCAGAATTCACCCCTCCACTTT.

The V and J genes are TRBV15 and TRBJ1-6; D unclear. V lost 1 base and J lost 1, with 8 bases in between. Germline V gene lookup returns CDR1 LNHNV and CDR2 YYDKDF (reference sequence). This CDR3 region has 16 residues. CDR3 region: CATSRAAFSYNSPLHF. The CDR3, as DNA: TGTGCCACCAGCAGAGCGGCGTTTTCCTATAATTCACCCCTCCACTTT.

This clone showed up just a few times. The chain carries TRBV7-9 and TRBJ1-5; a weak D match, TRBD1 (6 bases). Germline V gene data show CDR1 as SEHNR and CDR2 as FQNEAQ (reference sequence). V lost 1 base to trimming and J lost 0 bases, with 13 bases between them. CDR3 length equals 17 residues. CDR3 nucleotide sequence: TGTGCCAGCAGCTTAGGATTTGGGGACATTAGCAATCAGCCCCAGCATTTT. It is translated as CASSLGFGDISNQPQHF. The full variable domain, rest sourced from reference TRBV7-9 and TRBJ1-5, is DTGVSQNPRHKITKRGQNVTFRCDPISEHNRLYWYRQTLGQGPEFLTYFQNEAQLEKSRLLSDRFSAERPKGSFSTLEIQRTEQGDSAMYLCASSLGFGDISNQPQHFGDGTRLSIL.

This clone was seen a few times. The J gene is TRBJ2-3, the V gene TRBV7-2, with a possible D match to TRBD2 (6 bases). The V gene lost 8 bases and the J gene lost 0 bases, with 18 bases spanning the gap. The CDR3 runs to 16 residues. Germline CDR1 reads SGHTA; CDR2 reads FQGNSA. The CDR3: CASHPGGEPSTDTQYF. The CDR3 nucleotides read TGTGCCAGCCACCCGGGCGGGGAACCTAGCACAGATACGCAGTATTTT.

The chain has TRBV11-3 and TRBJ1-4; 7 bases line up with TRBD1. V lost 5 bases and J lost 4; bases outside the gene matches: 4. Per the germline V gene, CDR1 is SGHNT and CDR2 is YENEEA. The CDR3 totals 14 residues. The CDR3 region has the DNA TGTGCCAGCAGCAGGACAGGCCTTAATGAAAAACTGTTTTTT. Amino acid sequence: CASSRTGLNEKLFF.

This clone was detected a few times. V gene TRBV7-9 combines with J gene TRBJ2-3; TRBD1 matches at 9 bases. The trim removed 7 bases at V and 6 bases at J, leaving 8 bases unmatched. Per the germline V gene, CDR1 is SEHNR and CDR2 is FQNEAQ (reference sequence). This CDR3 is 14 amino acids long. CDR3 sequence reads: CASNPGQGWDTQYF. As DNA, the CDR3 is TGTGCCAGCAACCCGGGACAGGGATGGGATACGCAGTATTTT.

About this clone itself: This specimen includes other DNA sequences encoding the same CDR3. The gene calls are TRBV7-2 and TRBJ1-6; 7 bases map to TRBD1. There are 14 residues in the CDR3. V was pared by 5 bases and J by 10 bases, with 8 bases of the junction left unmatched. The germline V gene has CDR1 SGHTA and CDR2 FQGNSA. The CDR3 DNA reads TGTGCCAGCAGCCCCCGACAGGGACACTCACCCCTCCACTTT. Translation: CASSPRQGHSPLHF.

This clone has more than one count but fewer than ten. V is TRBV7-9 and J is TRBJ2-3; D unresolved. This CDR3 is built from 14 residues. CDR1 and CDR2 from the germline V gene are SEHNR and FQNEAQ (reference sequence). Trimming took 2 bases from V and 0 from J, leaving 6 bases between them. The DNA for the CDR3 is TGTGCCAGCAGCTTAACGCTAAGCACAGATACGCAGTATTTT. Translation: CASSLTLSTDTQYF.

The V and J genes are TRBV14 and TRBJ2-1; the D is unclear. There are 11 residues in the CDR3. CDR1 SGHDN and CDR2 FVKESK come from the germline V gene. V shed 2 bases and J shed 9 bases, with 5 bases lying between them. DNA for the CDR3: TGTGCCAGCAGCCAATTTGTTGAGCAGTTCTTC. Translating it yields CASSQFVEQFF.

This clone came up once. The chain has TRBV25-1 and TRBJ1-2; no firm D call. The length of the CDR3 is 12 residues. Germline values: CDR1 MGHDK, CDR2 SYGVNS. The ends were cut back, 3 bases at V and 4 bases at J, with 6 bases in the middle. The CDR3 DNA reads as TGTGCCAGCAGTGATTGGGGCTATGGCTACACCTTC. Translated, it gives CASSDWGYGYTF.

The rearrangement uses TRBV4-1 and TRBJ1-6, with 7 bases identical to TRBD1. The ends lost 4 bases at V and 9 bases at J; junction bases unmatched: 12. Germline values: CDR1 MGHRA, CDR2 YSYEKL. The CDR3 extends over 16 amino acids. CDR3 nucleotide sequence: TGCGCCAGCAGCCTGAACCCGGCGAAGGGGGCTTCACCCCTCCACTTT. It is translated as CASSLNPAKGASPLHF.

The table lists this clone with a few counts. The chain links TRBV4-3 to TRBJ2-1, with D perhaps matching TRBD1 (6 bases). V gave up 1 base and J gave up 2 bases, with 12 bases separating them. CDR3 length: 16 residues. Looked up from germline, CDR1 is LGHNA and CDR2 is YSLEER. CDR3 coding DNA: TGCGCCAGCAGCCAAGCGTTGGGACAAGCCTACAATGAGCAGTTCTTC. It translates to CASSQALGQAYNEQFF.

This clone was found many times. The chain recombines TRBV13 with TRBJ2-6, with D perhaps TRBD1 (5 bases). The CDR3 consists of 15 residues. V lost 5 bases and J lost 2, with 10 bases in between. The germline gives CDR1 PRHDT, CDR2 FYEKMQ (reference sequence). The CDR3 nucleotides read TGTGCCAGCAGCCCAGGGTGGGCTGGGGCCAACGTCCTGACTTTC. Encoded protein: CASSPGWAGANVLTF.